The entry below gives a single T cell receptor (beta chain) sequence along with its context. This record comes from a study of cytomegalovirus exposure and HLA in healthy donors. This CDR3 comprises 12 residues. Germline CDR1 reads MNHNS; CDR2 reads SASEGT. The V end was cut by 3 bases, the J end by 10 bases, with 12 bases between. Clones were sequenced by immunoSEQ multiplex PCR, and TCRdb holds only the in-frame ones, with some missing. This sample has approximately 110,000 clones; over 90% occur once, and the top ten carry 1% to 1.5%. The chain carries TRBV6-1 and TRBJ1-2; D is possibly TRBD1 (5 bases). The receptor comes from a woman younger than 35 in good health and CMV-seronegative. Sequenced material: PBMCs. The CDR3 here is CASSDVGGTYTF. CDR3 bases: TGTGCCAGCAGTGATGTGGGGGGAACCTACACCTTC.